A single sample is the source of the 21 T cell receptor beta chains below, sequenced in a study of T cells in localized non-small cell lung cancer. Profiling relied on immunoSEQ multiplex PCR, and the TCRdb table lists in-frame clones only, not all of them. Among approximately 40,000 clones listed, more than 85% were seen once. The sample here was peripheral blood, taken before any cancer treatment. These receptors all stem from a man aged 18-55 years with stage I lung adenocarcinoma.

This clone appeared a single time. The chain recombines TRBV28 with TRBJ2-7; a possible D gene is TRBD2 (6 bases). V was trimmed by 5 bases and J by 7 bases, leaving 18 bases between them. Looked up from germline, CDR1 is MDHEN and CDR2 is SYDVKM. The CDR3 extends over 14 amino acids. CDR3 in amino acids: CASSPALAEDEQYF. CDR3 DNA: TGTGCCAGCAGTCCCGCACTAGCAGAAGATGAGCAGTACTTC.

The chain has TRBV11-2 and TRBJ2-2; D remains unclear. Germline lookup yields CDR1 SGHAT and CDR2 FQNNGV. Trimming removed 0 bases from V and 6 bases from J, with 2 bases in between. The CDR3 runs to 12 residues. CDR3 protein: CASSLEAGELFF. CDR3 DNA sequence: TGTGCCAGCAGCTTAGAGGCCGGGGAGCTGTTTTTT.

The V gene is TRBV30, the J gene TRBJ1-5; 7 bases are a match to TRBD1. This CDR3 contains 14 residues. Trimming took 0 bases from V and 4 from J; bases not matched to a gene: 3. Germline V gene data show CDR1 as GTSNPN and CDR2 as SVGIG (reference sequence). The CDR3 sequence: CAWSVGTDNQPQHF. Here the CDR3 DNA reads TGTGCCTGGAGTGTGGGGACAGATAATCAGCCCCAGCATTTT.

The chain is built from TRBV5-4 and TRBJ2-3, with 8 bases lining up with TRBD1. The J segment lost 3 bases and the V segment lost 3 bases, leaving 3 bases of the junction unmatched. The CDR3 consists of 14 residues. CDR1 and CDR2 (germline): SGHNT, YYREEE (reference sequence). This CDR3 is CASSSRQGTDTQYF. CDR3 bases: TGTGCCAGCAGCTCGAGACAGGGGACAGATACGCAGTATTTT.

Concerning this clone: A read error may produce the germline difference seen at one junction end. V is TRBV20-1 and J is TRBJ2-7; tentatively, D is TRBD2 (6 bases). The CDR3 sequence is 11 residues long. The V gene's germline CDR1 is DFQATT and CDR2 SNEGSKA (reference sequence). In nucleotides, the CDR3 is TGCAGTGCCCTGATAACGGGACTGAAGGTTTTC. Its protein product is CSALITGLKVF.

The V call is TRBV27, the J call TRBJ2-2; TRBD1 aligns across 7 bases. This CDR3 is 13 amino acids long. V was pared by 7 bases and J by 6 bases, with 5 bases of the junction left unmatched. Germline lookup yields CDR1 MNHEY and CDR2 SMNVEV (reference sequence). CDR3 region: CASTGQYAGELFF. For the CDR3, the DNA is TGTGCCAGCACGGGACAGTACGCCGGGGAGCTGTTTTTT.

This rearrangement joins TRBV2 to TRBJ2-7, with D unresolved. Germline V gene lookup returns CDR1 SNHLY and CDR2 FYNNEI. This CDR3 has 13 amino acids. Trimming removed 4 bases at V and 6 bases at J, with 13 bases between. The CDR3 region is CASSVDPWGEQYF. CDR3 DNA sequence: TGTGCCAGCAGTGTGGACCCTTGGGGCGAGCAGTACTTC.

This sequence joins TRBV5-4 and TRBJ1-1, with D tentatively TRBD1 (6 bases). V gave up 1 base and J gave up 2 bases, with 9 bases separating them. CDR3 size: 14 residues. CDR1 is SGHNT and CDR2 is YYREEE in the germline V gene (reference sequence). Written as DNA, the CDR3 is TGTGCCAGCAGCTTGCAGGGGCCCAACACTGAAGCTTTCTTT. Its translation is CASSLQGPNTEAFF.

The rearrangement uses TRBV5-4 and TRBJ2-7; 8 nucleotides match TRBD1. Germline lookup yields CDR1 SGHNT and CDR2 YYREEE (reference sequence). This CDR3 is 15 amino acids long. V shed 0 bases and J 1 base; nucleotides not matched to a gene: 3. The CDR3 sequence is CASSLAQGVSYEQYF. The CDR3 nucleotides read TGTGCCAGCAGCTTGGCACAGGGGGTGTCCTACGAGCAGTACTTC.

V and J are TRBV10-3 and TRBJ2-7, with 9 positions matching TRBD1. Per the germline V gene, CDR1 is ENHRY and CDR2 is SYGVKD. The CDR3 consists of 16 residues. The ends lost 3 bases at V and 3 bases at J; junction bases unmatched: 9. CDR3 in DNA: TGTGCCATCAGTGACCCCCCGGGACAGGGCGTCTACGAGCAGTACTTC. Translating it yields CAISDPPGQGVYEQYF.

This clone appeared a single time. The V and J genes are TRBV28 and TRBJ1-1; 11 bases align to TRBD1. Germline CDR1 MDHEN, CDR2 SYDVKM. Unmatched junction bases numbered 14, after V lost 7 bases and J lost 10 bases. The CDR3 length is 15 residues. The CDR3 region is CASTPPRGTGGIAFF. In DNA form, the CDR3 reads TGTGCCAGCACTCCCCCTAGGGGGACAGGGGGGATAGCTTTCTTT.

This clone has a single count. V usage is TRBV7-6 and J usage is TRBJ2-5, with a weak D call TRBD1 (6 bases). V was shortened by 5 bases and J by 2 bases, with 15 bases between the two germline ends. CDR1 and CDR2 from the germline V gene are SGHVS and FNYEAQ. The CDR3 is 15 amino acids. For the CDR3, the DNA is TGTGCCAGCAGCCCCGTAGCCGGGACACAAGAGACCCAGTACTTC. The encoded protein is CASSPVAGTQETQYF.

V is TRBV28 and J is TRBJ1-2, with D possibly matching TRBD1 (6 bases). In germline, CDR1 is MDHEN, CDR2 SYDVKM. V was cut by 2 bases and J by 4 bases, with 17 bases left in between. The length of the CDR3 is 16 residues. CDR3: CASSLKSRDTPYGYTF. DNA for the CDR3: TGTGCCAGCAGTTTAAAGTCCCGGGACACCCCCTATGGCTACACCTTC.

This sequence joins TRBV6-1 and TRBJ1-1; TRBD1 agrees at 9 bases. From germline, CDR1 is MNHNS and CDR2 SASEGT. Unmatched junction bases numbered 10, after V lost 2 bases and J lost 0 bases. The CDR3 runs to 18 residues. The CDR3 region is CASSELRDRAAMNTEAFF. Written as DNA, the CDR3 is TGTGCCAGCAGTGAATTGCGGGACAGGGCGGCTATGAACACTGAAGCTTTCTTT.

CDR3 sequence (DNA): TGCGCCAGCAGCTTCTTACCACAGGGGGACTCCTACAATGAGCAGTTCTTC. This gives the protein CASSFLPQGDSYNEQFF. V gene TRBV5-1 combines with J gene TRBJ2-1, with TRBD1 identical over 8 bases. The V and J ends lost 2 bases and 0 bases, in that order; junction bases with no gene match: 7. This CDR3 spans 17 amino acids. Germline V CDR1 and CDR2: SGHRS, YFSETQ.

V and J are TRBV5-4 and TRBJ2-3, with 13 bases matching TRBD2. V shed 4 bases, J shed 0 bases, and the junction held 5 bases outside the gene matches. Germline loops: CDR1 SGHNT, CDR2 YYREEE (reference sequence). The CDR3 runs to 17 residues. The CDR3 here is CASSPGLAGISTDTQYF. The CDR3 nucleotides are TGTGCCAGCAGCCCGGGACTAGCGGGAATAAGCACAGATACGCAGTATTTT.

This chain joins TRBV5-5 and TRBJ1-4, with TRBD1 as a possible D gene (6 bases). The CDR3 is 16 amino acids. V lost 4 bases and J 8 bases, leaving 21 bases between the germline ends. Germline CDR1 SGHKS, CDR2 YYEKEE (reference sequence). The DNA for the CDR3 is TGTGCCAGCAGCCCGTATCCGGGACATACATCAGAAAAACTGTTTTTT. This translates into CASSPYPGHTSEKLFF.

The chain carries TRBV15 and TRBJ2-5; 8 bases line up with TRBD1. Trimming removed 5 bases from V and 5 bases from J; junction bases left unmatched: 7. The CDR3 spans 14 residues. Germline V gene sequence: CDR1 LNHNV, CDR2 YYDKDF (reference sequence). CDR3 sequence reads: CATSPGQAGETQYF. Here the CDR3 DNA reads TGTGCCACCAGCCCGGGACAGGCGGGCGAGACCCAGTACTTC. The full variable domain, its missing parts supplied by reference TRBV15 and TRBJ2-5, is DAMVIQNPRYQVTQFGKPVTLSCSQTLNHNVMYWYQQKSSQAPKLLFHYYDKDFNNEADTPDNFQSRRPNTSFCFLDIRSPGLGDTAMYLCATSPGQAGETQYFGPGTRLLVL.

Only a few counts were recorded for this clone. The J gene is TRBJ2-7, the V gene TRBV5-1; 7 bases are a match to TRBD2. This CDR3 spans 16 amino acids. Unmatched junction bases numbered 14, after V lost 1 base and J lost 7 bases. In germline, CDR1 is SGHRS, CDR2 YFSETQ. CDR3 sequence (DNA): TGCGCCAGCAGCTTGTTGGCAGGCTCTTCGGGGGGAGAGCAGTACTTC. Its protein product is CASSLLAGSSGGEQYF.

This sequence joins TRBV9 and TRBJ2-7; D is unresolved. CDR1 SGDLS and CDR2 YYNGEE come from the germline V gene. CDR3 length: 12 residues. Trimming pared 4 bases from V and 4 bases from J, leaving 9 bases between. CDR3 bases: TGTGCCAGCAGCACCCAAGGGTACGAGCAGTACTTC. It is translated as CASSTQGYEQYF.

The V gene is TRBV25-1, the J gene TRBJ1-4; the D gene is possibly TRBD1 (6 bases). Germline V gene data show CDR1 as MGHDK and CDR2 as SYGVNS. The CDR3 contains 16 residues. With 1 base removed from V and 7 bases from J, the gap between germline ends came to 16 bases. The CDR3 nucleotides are TGTGCCAGCAGTGAATGGGGGGGGCCGGTCGGTGAAAAACTGTTTTTT. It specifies CASSEWGGPVGEKLFF.